The 13 T cell receptor beta chains in this list originate from one sample, sequenced in a study of spatial heterogeneity in lung cancer. TCRdb redid the calling of the 5' RACE reads with MiXCR, one entry per CDR3 protein. The data show about 3,600 distinct CDR3 sequences, with approximately 8% seen just once and less than 15% held by the top ten. Antigens of these TCRs are unknown. Study outcomes and limitations: Counts of expanded intratumoral alpha and beta TCRs tracked tumor mutation counts.

Regarding time point: sample taken at primary tumor resection. Sequences were derived from lung tumor tissue, sampled at surgery. The receptors shown here come from a male donor with early-stage non-small cell lung cancer.

In its sample, this clonotype ranks as medium-sized. The gene calls are TRBV5-1 and TRBJ2-5; D could derive from TRBD1 or TRBD2 (5 bases each). CDR1 and CDR2 from the germline V gene are SGHRS and YFSETQ. The CDR3 extends over 15 amino acids. The V and J ends lost 3 bases and 4 bases respectively, with 16 bases between them. This CDR3 reads CASSSEGQGVETQYF. DNA of the CDR3: TGCGCCAGCAGCTCCGAAGGGCAGGGAGTAGAGACCCAGTACTTC.

The J gene is TRBJ1-3, the V gene TRBV29-1, with D uncertain. V lost 7 bases and J lost 0, with 10 bases in between. From germline, CDR1 is SQVTM and CDR2 ANQGSEA. The CDR3 loop spans 13 amino acids. CDR3 sequence reads: CSAGPSSGNTIYF. The CDR3 coding sequence is TGCAGCGCTGGACCCAGCTCTGGAAACACCATATATTTT.

This clonotype is medium-sized in the sample. The V gene is TRBV5-1, the J gene TRBJ2-7, with a tentative D call TRBD2 (5 bases). CDR1 is SGHRS and CDR2 is YFSETQ in the germline V gene. The V end lost 4 bases, the J end lost 5 bases, and 13 bases lay between the germline ends. This CDR3 comprises 13 residues. The CDR3 is CASSPPGSDEQYF. CDR3 nucleotide sequence: TGCGCCAGCAGCCCACCGGGGTCTGACGAGCAGTACTTC.

This clonotype is medium-sized (0.01 to 0.1%) in the sample. The gene calls are TRBV7-2 and TRBJ2-7; TRBD2 matches at 11 bases. Germline CDR1 and CDR2: SGHTA and FQGNSA. V shed 5 bases and J 2 bases; nucleotides not matched to a gene: 5. The CDR3 is 15 residues long. CDR3 nucleotide sequence: TGTGCCAGCAGCCCTCGTAGCGGGAGGGCCTACGAGCAGTACTTC. Amino acids: CASSPRSGRAYEQYF.

Relative to its sample, this clonotype is medium-sized. This chain uses TRBV9 with TRBJ1-3; possibly TRBD1 for D (5 bases). CDR1 and CDR2 from the germline V gene are SGDLS and YYNGEE. This CDR3 has 14 residues. V was trimmed by 4 bases and J by 0 bases, leaving 8 bases between them. CDR3 sequence: CASSPGHSGNTIYF. The CDR3 DNA sequence: TGTGCCAGCAGCCCCGGACACTCTGGAAACACCATATATTTT.

This clonotype is labeled medium-sized. J is TRBJ1-2 and V is TRBV9, with no clear D. The germline gives CDR1 SGDLS, CDR2 YYNGEE. CDR3 length equals 11 residues. Trimming shortened V by 3 bases and J by 2 bases, and 2 bases separated the two germline ends. This CDR3 reads CASSGNYGYTF. In nucleotides, the CDR3 is TGTGCCAGCAGCGGCAACTATGGCTACACCTTC.

By share, this clonotype counts as medium-sized. V and J are TRBV28 and TRBJ2-1, with D perhaps matching TRBD1 or TRBD2 (6 bases each). The V end was cut by 7 bases, the J end by 4 bases, with 14 bases between. Germline V gene data show CDR1 as MDHEN and CDR2 as SYDVKM. This CDR3 has 14 residues. The CDR3 nucleotides read TGTGCCAGCATTAAGGGGGGTTCGTACAATGAGCAGTTCTTC. It translates to CASIKGGSYNEQFF.

This clonotype was recorded at least ten times. At one end, the junction sequence differs from germline, possibly due to a read error. This chain joins TRBV7-2 and TRBJ2-5, with 10 bases aligning to TRBD2. Per the germline V gene, CDR1 is SGHTA and CDR2 is FQGNSA. The length of the CDR3 is 15 residues. The CDR3 bases are TGTGTCAGCACCCCCCGGACTAGCGGTGCAGAGACCCAGTACTTC. Encoded protein: CVSTPRTSGAETQYF.

By frequency in the sample, this clonotype is medium-sized. The V call is TRBV4-3, the J call TRBJ2-7, with no clear D. There are 14 residues in the CDR3. Germline V gene data show CDR1 as LGHNA and CDR2 as YSLEER. The V end lost 4 bases, the J end lost 7 bases, and 17 bases lay between the germline ends. CDR3 sequence: CASSLTGHSGEQYF. The CDR3 coding sequence is TGCGCCAGCAGCCTTACCGGCCACTCCGGGGAGCAGTACTTC.

This clonotype counts as medium-sized (0.01 to 0.1%). The chain is built from TRBV20-1 and TRBJ2-7, with D tentatively TRBD1 or TRBD2 (7 bases each). The CDR3 loop spans 13 amino acids. V lost 5 bases and J lost 7, with 18 bases in between. The V gene's germline CDR1 is DFQATT and CDR2 SNEGSKA (reference sequence). The CDR3 loop reads CSAYRARGGEQYF. DNA for the CDR3: TGCAGTGCTTACAGAGCCAGGGGGGGAGAGCAGTACTTC.

The chain combines TRBV29-1 with TRBJ2-5; 9 bases are a match to TRBD1. The CDR3 consists of 11 residues. Trimming at V came to 1 base and at J to 12 bases, leaving 3 bases not matched to a gene. The germline V gene has CDR1 SQVTM and CDR2 ANQGSEA. DNA for the CDR3: TGCAGCGTTGAAGTAAGGGACAGGGAGTACTTC. Its protein is CSVEVRDREYF.

This clonotype was observed at least ten times. This rearrangement joins TRBV28 to TRBJ2-3; a possible D gene is TRBD2 (6 bases). The V end was cut by 3 bases, the J end by 2 bases, with 15 bases between. CDR1 is MDHEN, CDR2 SYDVKM, per germline. CDR3 size: 16 residues. In DNA form, the CDR3 reads TGTGCCAGCAGTTTCGGGCCAGCGGACTACACAGATACGCAGTATTTT. Amino acids: CASSFGPADYTDTQYF.

This clonotype ranks as medium-sized (0.01 to 0.1%). The chain has TRBV14 and TRBJ2-1; D ambiguous. The ends were cut back, 0 bases at V and 8 bases at J, with 5 bases in the middle. Germline CDR1 is SGHDN and CDR2 is FVKESK. This CDR3 contains 12 residues. The CDR3 here is CASSQDRYEQFF. CDR3 DNA: TGTGCCAGCAGCCAAGATCGGTATGAGCAGTTCTTC.